This TCR beta chain was obtained from a study of T cells in Graves' hyperthyroidism and ophthalmopathy (dated by TCRdb to the late 2010s). Background on the whole study: Peripheral blood samples were taken at initial diagnosis, before any treatment was given. TCR V-J signatures able to tell the groups apart were searched for in a discovery cohort of 90 to 100 patients, of whom about 40 had Graves' ophthalmopathy and 55 to 60 had stable Graves' hyperthyroidism. Prospective prediction of ophthalmopathy was tested in an independent validation cohort consisting of 18 hyperthyroidism patients and 15 to 17 patients who later progressed to ophthalmopathy. The 75 to 100 discovery patients were randomly split 7:3 into training and test sets. The study also compared thyroid tissue and blood T-cell repertoires from a handful of Graves' hyperthyroidism patients. After sampling, hyperthyroidism patients received methimazole starting at 30 mg daily, and ophthalmopathy patients received high-dose intravenous methylprednisolone. The paper describes TCR Vbeta CDR3 sequencing of 120 to 150 peripheral blood samples, made up of fewer than 50 ophthalmopathy patients, some 80 hyperthyroidism patients and about 17 progressor patients.

TCR beta CDR3 regions were amplified from RNA transcripts. The first round of RT-PCR for the TCR CDR3 was performed with the HTBI primer set and the Qiagen OneStep RT-PCR kit. Libraries were constructed in a second round of multiplex PCR, after which size selection and purification were carried out. Paired-end sequencing of the libraries was performed with 100 bp reads on an Illumina HiSeq2000. Regarding the original processing steps: Raw data were processed with SOAPnuke, discarding reads with adapters, uncalled bases, mean Phred below 15, or no exact constant-primer or identifier match. COPE v1.2.5 was used to merge high-quality paired reads, and clonotypes were defined as unique nucleotide sequences. MiTCR v1.1 was used to align clonotypes to the IMGT TRBV, TRBD and TRBJ reference segments. The analysis was restricted to V-J combinations with a frequency above 0.0001, which together covered approximately 99% of the repertoires. The TCS score was defined as F50 (clonal expansion) divided by E x V (chaos), with BLOSUM62-based TCRdist calculated between CDR3 peptides within each V-J. Welch's t-statistics and random forest reduced 514 V-J features to 13, which were used in a naive Bayes classifier (R e1071). TCRdb itself trimmed the public reads at Q25 with fastp, ran MiXCR and retained productive beta chains. Each entry is one CDR3 protein sequence, shown with its most common DNA and genes. The V and J calls follow TCRdb's processing rather than the paper's. The sample table shows over 150,000 distinct CDR3 sequences, and over 15% are seen once. The ten top clones hold approximately 28% of the sample.

A patient counted as having stable Graves' hyperthyroidism if no progression to ophthalmopathy occurred over 18 months of follow-up. The hyperthyroidism patients were between 18 and 65 years old and newly diagnosed, with a disease duration of less than 2 months. Exclusion was applied to patients with uncontrolled infections, other autoimmune diseases, pregnancy or lactation. Clinical symptoms, serum thyroxine and TRAb, thyroid ultrasound, and orbital computed tomography formed the basis for the diagnoses. PBMCs were separated from around 9.1 ml of fresh peripheral blood using Ficoll-Paque density gradient centrifugation. Total RNA was extracted using Trizol reagent, and RNA quality was assessed on an Agilent 2100 Bioanalyzer. Reading from cysteine to phenylalanine, the CDR3 counts 16 amino acids. Of the read, only the CDR3 DNA is kept; its 48 bases are in frame from base 1. The trim is 1 base for V and 1 base for J, with a gap of 11 bases between the germline ends. For CDR1 and CDR2, the germline V gene lists SGHTA and FQGNSA.

This clonotype was counted at least ten times. Its target antigen remains unknown. It has no much larger one-base neighbor in the sample; base qualities were not kept. Points the paper makes about the study in general: No statistical method was used to set the sample size in advance, and investigators knew the group allocation. Ophthalmopathy was separated from stable hyperthyroidism by a 13 V-J signature model, with approximately 86% sensitivity and roughly 81% specificity obtained in cross-validation and 80%/75% obtained in testing. Most expanded thyroid clonotypes (frequency above 0.001) were also found in blood, which suggests that blood repertoires may mirror thyroid immune responses. During validation, the model predicted progression to ophthalmopathy a median of roughly six months ahead of onset, with 70.59% sensitivity and less than 85% specificity.

The sequence is built from TRBV7-2 and TRBJ1-5, with a weak D call of TRBD1 (6 bases match). The sequencing sample was made of blood. The TCR comes from a woman aged 45-65 years with Graves' hyperthyroidism. The CDR3 reads CASSLVGGVSNQPQHF. The DNA sequence is TGTGCCAGCAGCTTAGTAGGGGGGGTCAGCAATCAGCCCCAGCATTTT.